This T cell receptor beta chain appears in the sequencing data of a study of blood T cells in healthy people across ages. Study-wide findings and caveats: Older age went with lower TCR beta diversity per million T cells, in a roughly linear way.

In the case of this clonotype: Its antigen is unknown.

Each donor supplied approximately 10 milliliters of peripheral blood. The CDR3 is made up of 13 amino acids. From germline, CDR1 is ENHRY and CDR2 SYGVKD. Through a sample-barcoded 5' primer and a J-beta primer mix, a second PCR was run for about 6 to 11 cycles. TCRdb re-analysed the 5' RACE reads in MiXCR, keeping a single row per CDR3 protein. The repertoire holds about 1,400,000 distinct CDR3 sequences, with 35% to 45% as singletons. The receptor comes from a woman aged 18-29 years in good health. Sequencing was performed on blood. This chain joins TRBV10-3 and TRBJ2-5; D possibly corresponds to TRBD1 (6 bases). The DNA end favors TRBJ2-7, so the J call may be wrong. The chain's CDR3 is CAIKGHGPIEQYF. The CDR3 coding sequence is TGTGCCATCAAGGGACATGGGCCAATCGAGCAGTACTTC.